Each of the 30 T cell receptor beta chains below was sequenced from the same sample in a study of cytomegalovirus exposure and HLA in healthy donors (dated by TCRdb to about 2017). Library preparation employed the immunoSEQ multiplex PCR assay. A mixture of 60 forward primers for TCR Vbeta segments and 13 reverse primers for TCR Jbeta segments was used in the multiplex PCR. Held by TCRdb, this immuneACCESS table contains in-frame sequences only and omits some clones. Under half of the omission traces to an unresolved V gene where checked; the cause of the rest is unknown. This sample gives around 100,000 clones in total; around 80% of them show up just once. The ten biggest clones cover 6% to 8% of the sample. Sequenced material: PBMCs. The receptors were sampled from a man aged 30 to 39 in good health and CMV-seronegative.

The genes are TRBV5-6 and TRBJ2-1, with 12 bases matching TRBD2. With 3 bases clipped from V and 0 bases from J, the junction kept 7 bases outside the gene matches. This CDR3 region has 18 residues. Germline V gives CDR1 SGHDT, CDR2 YYEEEE. The CDR3 bases are TGTGCCAGCAGCTCCGGGACTAGCGGGCGTCCCTCCTACAATGAGCAGTTCTTC. This translates into CASSSGTSGRPSYNEQFF.

This clone was counted only a few times. The genes are TRBV2 and TRBJ1-2; 10 bases line up with TRBD1. Germline V CDR1 and CDR2: SNHLY, FYNNEI. Unmatched junction bases numbered 7, after V lost 5 bases and J lost 1 base. The CDR3 covers 16 residues. Written as DNA, the CDR3 is TGTGCCAGCAGTTCCGGGACAGGGGACCTTAACTATGGCTACACCTTC. The encoded protein is CASSSGTGDLNYGYTF.

This clone was detected a few times. This chain links TRBV2 with TRBJ1-3; D remains unclear. Germline CDR1 is SNHLY and CDR2 is FYNNEI. Between the trimmed V and J ends, which lost 5 bases and 0 bases, there was a span of 11 bases. This CDR3 is 15 amino acids long. CDR3 sequence: CASSPDWSSGNTIYF. CDR3 bases: TGTGCCAGCAGTCCGGACTGGAGCTCTGGAAACACCATATATTTT.

The V call is TRBV6-4, the J call TRBJ1-1, with a possible D match to TRBD1 (6 bases). V was cut by 5 bases and J by 3 bases, with 19 bases left in between. The germline V gene has CDR1 MRHNA and CDR2 SNTAGT. The CDR3 is 16 amino acids. The CDR3 is CASSPVSGEKDTEAFF. In DNA, the CDR3 is TGTGCCAGCAGTCCCGTTTCAGGGGAAAAAGACACTGAAGCTTTCTTT.

The chain recombines TRBV10-2 with TRBJ2-3, with unresolved D. With 4 bases removed from V and 7 bases from J, the gap between germline ends came to 12 bases. The CDR3 has 13 amino acids. The germline gives CDR1 WSHSY, CDR2 SAAADI. CDR3 DNA: TGCGCCAGCAGTGGGTCCCGAGAAAATACGCAGTATTTT. It specifies CASSGSRENTQYF.

Only one count was recorded for this clone. This chain connects TRBV6-5 to TRBJ2-1; TRBD2 matches 7 bases. Trimming took 6 bases from V and 14 from J; bases not matched to a gene: 7. The germline V gene has CDR1 MNHEY and CDR2 SVGAGI. This CDR3 comprises 11 residues. The CDR3 here is CASRVGGAEFF. The CDR3 region has the DNA TGTGCCAGCAGGGTGGGAGGGGCCGAGTTCTTC.

The chain is built from TRBV12-5 and TRBJ2-7, with 10 bases identical to TRBD2. V lost 3 bases and J lost 0; bases outside the gene matches: 2. The CDR3 is made up of 15 amino acids. Germline CDR1 reads LGHNT; CDR2 reads FRNRAP. CDR3 DNA: TGTGCTAGTGGTTTTCTAGCGGGAGACTCCTACGAGCAGTACTTC. Translated: CASGFLAGDSYEQYF.

This clone has only a few counts. The chain combines TRBV10-1 with TRBJ2-1; the D is unclear. Trimming left V 5 bases short and J 9 bases short, with 14 bases between. In germline, CDR1 is WNHNN, CDR2 SYGVQD (reference sequence). The CDR3 extends over 13 amino acids. The CDR3 DNA reads as TGCGCCAGCAGTAGCCTCGCTGTCGGTGAGCAGTTCTTC. It codes for CASSSLAVGEQFF.

There are a few counts of this clone. CDR3 bases: TGTGCCAGCAGCCGGGCGGGGGGTCAGAATGAAAAACTGTTTTTT. Amino acid sequence: CASSRAGGQNEKLFF. V gene TRBV9 combines with J gene TRBJ1-4; the D gene is possibly TRBD1 (5 bases). Germline-derived CDR1 and CDR2 are SGDLS and YYNGEE. Trimming took off 4 bases at V and 5 bases at J, with 15 bases between the two ends. The CDR3 totals 15 residues.

The rearrangement uses TRBV4-1 and TRBJ2-7, with TRBD1 as a possible D gene (6 bases). V was trimmed by 0 bases and J by 6 bases, leaving 15 bases between them. Germline V lookup: CDR1 MGHRA, CDR2 YSYEKL. CDR3 length: 15 residues. The CDR3 DNA follows: TGCGCCAGCAGCCAAGACCTAAACAGGGAAGGCGAGCAGTACTTC. Translated: CASSQDLNREGEQYF.

The genes are TRBV29-1 and TRBJ1-2; D is uncertain. Germline V gives CDR1 SQVTM, CDR2 ANQGSEA. Trimming removed 3 bases at V and 7 bases at J, with 12 bases between. CDR3 size: 12 residues. CDR3 sequence reads: CSVDGLGGGYTF. CDR3 coding DNA: TGCAGCGTTGACGGACTGGGAGGTGGCTACACCTTC.

This chain uses TRBV10-3 with TRBJ2-7, with D tentatively TRBD2 (7 bases). The CDR3 totals 16 residues. Germline CDR1 and CDR2: ENHRY and SYGVKD. Trimming took 6 bases from V and 5 from J, leaving 23 bases between them. The CDR3 DNA is TGTGCCATCAGCCCGCTGGGGGGGGCCATGTCAGACGAGCAGTACTTC. Its translation is CAISPLGGAMSDEQYF.

The chain has TRBV14 and TRBJ2-6; D gene ambiguous. Per the germline V gene, CDR1 is SGHDN and CDR2 is FVKESK. Trimming removed 0 bases from V and 3 bases from J, with 9 bases in between. This CDR3 is built from 16 residues. The chain's CDR3 is CASSQDFGFGANVLTF. DNA for the CDR3: TGTGCCAGCAGCCAAGATTTCGGGTTTGGGGCCAACGTCCTGACTTTC.

The chain recombines TRBV5-4 with TRBJ2-7, with 7 positions matching TRBD2. In germline, CDR1 is SGHNT, CDR2 YYREEE (reference sequence). J was trimmed by 2 bases and V by 4 bases; bases with no gene match: 6. This CDR3 contains 14 residues. Here the CDR3 DNA reads TGTGCCAGCAGCCTAAGCGGGAAAGCCTACGAGCAGTACTTC. Translated, it gives CASSLSGKAYEQYF.

V usage is TRBV6-1 and J usage is TRBJ1-6; D possibly corresponds to TRBD1 (5 bases). V was pared by 7 bases and J by 7 bases, with 14 bases between. The CDR3 extends over 14 amino acids. CDR1 is MNHNS, CDR2 SASEGT, per germline. DNA for the CDR3: TGTGCCAGCAACGAAGGGGTTGTCAATTCACCCCTCCACTTT. It yields the protein CASNEGVVNSPLHF.

Comment on this clone: One end of the junction does not line up with germline, which may come from a read error. This same CDR3 is encoded by further DNA sequences in the sample. CDR3 in amino acids: CAISESSGSSYEQYF. Written as DNA, the CDR3 is TGTGCCATCAGTGAGTCAAGCGGGAGCTCCTACGAGCAGTACTTT. The chain employs TRBV10-3 and TRBJ2-7, with 8 bases fitting TRBD2. Per germline, CDR1 ENHRY and CDR2 SYGVKD. CDR3 length: 15 amino acids.

V usage is TRBV21-1 and J usage is TRBJ1-4; the D call in the table, TRBD1, was not verified against the DNA. TRBV21-1 is termed a pseudogene. This CDR3 is 17 amino acids long. In nucleotides, the CDR3 is TGTGCCAGCAGCAAAGTCCCCCCCAGGGGATCTAATGAAAAACTGTTTTTT. Its protein product is CASSKVPPRGSNEKLFF.

This chain links TRBV29-1 with TRBJ2-7; no clear D gene. Per germline, CDR1 SQVTM and CDR2 ANQGSEA. The CDR3 totals 13 residues. V lost 3 bases and J lost 0, with 9 bases in between. CDR3 DNA: TGCAGCGTTGAGAGTGTGAGCTCCTACGAGCAGTACTTC. It yields the protein CSVESVSSYEQYF.

The chain employs TRBV5-6 and TRBJ2-7, with 10 positions matching TRBD1. Germline V gene sequence: CDR1 SGHDT, CDR2 YYEEEE. The length of the CDR3 is 15 residues. V gave up 4 bases and J gave up 5 bases; unmatched junction bases: 9. The CDR3 loop reads CASSHPGQGLNEQYF. DNA of the CDR3: TGTGCCAGCAGCCACCCGGGACAGGGGCTGAACGAGCAGTACTTC.

CDR3 coding DNA: TGCGCCAGCAGGGTAGCGGGAGGAACCAATGAGCAGTTCTTC. Its translation is CASRVAGGTNEQFF. V usage is TRBV5-1 and J usage is TRBJ2-1; 10 nucleotides line up with TRBD2. Germline V gene data show CDR1 as SGHRS and CDR2 as YFSETQ. The CDR3 is made up of 14 amino acids. Trimming took 5 bases from V and 6 from J; bases not matched to a gene: 5. Drawing the rest from reference TRBV5-1 and TRBJ2-1, the complete variable domain is KAGVTQTPRYLIKTRGQQVTLSCSPISGHRSVSWYQQTPGQGLQFLFEYFSETQRNKGNFPGRFSGRQFSNSRSEMNVSTLELGDSALYLCASRVAGGTNEQFFGPGTRLTVL.

The chain employs TRBV4-3 and TRBJ2-1, with 8 bases lining up with TRBD2. The CDR3 runs to 16 residues. Germline CDR1 and CDR2: LGHNA and YSLEER. The junction had 7 bases not matched to a gene; V was cut back by 2 bases and J by 4 bases. CDR3 nucleotides: TGCGCCAGCAGCCAAAATTTAGCGGGGAGTTACAATGAGCAGTTCTTC. The encoded protein is CASSQNLAGSYNEQFF.

V is TRBV2 and J is TRBJ1-3; TRBD1 is a possible D gene (6 bases). V lost 5 bases and J lost 4, with 12 bases in between. This CDR3 region has 14 residues. Germline V gene data show CDR1 as SNHLY and CDR2 as FYNNEI. CDR3: CASSMSTGGNTIYF. In DNA form, the CDR3 reads TGTGCCAGCAGTATGTCGACAGGAGGAAACACCATATATTTT.

This clone was counted a single time. The J gene is TRBJ2-2, the V gene TRBV6-4; D might be TRBD1 (6 bases). The germline V gene has CDR1 MRHNA and CDR2 SNTAGT. V was pared by 5 bases and J by 3 bases, with 13 bases between. The CDR3 extends over 15 amino acids. CDR3 protein: CASSRTGSDTGELFF. The CDR3 DNA reads as TGTGCCAGCAGTCGAACAGGGAGCGACACCGGGGAGCTGTTTTTT.

J is TRBJ1-2 and V is TRBV28; a possible D gene is TRBD1 (5 bases). The CDR3 length is 12 residues. V lost 8 bases and J 8 bases, leaving 15 bases between the germline ends. The germline gives CDR1 MDHEN, CDR2 SYDVKM. CDR3 region: CASLMGRGGYTF. Here the CDR3 DNA reads TGTGCCAGCTTGATGGGGAGGGGCGGCTACACCTTC.

This chain links TRBV11-2 with TRBJ2-5, with TRBD2 matching 11 bases. From germline, CDR1 is SGHAT and CDR2 FQNNGV. The CDR3 sequence is 16 residues long. Germline trimming cut 1 base from V and 5 bases from J; bases unmatched to any gene: 6. In DNA form, the CDR3 reads TGTGCCAGCAGCTTAGGAACTAGCGGGAGTAGGGAGACCCAGTACTTC. Translated, it gives CASSLGTSGSRETQYF.

V and J are TRBV28 and TRBJ1-4, with no clear D. Germline CDR1 MDHEN, CDR2 SYDVKM. There are 14 residues in the CDR3. V lost 0 bases and J lost 6, with 8 bases in between. The CDR3 loop is CASSLWAEDEKLFF. The CDR3 bases are TGTGCCAGCAGTTTATGGGCAGAAGATGAAAAACTGTTTTTT.

The chain recombines TRBV13 with TRBJ2-5; D is unresolved. The CDR3 length is 19 residues. CDR1 and CDR2 from the germline V gene are PRHDT and FYEKMQ (reference sequence). The V and J ends lost 5 bases and 4 bases respectively, with 29 bases between them. This CDR3 reads CASSPRKHPSKLKRETQYF. The CDR3 coding sequence is TGTGCCAGCAGCCCTCGAAAGCATCCATCAAAACTTAAAAGAGAGACCCAGTACTTC. Filled out from reference TRBV13 and TRBJ2-5, the complete variable domain reads AAGVIQSPRHLIKEKRETATLKCYPIPRHDTVYWYQQGPGQDPQFLISFYEKMQSDKGSIPDRFSAQQFSDYHSELNMSSLELGDSALYFCASSPRKHPSKLKRETQYFGPGTRLLVL.

For the CDR3, the DNA is TGTGCCAGCAGCCTGACAGGGGGTAATGAAAAACTGTTTTTT. This sequence encodes CASSLTGGNEKLFF. This chain joins TRBV28 and TRBJ1-4, with TRBD1 matching over 9 bases. The CDR3 totals 14 residues. CDR1 and CDR2 from the germline V gene are MDHEN and SYDVKM. V shed 6 bases, J shed 4 bases, and the junction held 3 bases outside the gene matches.

The V and J genes are TRBV5-1 and TRBJ2-3; D ambiguous. Germline V gene sequence: CDR1 SGHRS, CDR2 YFSETQ. Between the trimmed V and J ends, which lost 0 bases and 4 bases, there was a span of 9 bases. This CDR3 is 14 amino acids long. The CDR3 reads CASSLAKNSDTQYF. CDR3 coding DNA: TGCGCCAGCAGCTTGGCCAAGAACTCAGATACGCAGTATTTT.

The V gene is TRBV15, the J gene TRBJ1-1, with D uncertain. The CDR3 is 13 amino acids. CDR1 and CDR2 from the germline V gene are LNHNV and YYDKDF (reference sequence). V dropped 5 bases and J dropped 4 bases, with 11 bases sitting between them. CDR3 region: CATSPRISTEAFF. DNA of the CDR3: TGTGCCACCAGCCCCAGGATTTCCACTGAAGCTTTCTTT. The complete variable domain, with remaining parts taken from reference TRBV15 and TRBJ1-1, reads DAMVIQNPRYQVTQFGKPVTLSCSQTLNHNVMYWYQQKSSQAPKLLFHYYDKDFNNEADTPDNFQSRRPNTSFCFLDIRSPGLGDTAMYLCATSPRISTEAFFGQGTRLTVV.